These 29 T cell receptor beta chains came from one sample sequenced in a study of blood T cell repertoires in COVID-19. This table comes from immunoSEQ multiplex PCR, and its TCRdb copy is limited to in-frame clones, with some not included. The table lists hundreds of thousands of clones, around 90% of them singletons. The sequenced sample was peripheral blood. These receptors were obtained from a man in his late teens or twenties with COVID-19, enrolled during active disease.

The V gene is TRBV14, the J gene TRBJ1-6; D is undetermined. Germline CDR1 SGHDN, CDR2 FVKESK. V lost 5 bases and J 11 bases, leaving 16 bases between the germline ends. This CDR3 has 14 amino acids. The CDR3 DNA reads TGTGCCAGCAGCAATTACGGGAGGGATACACCCCTCCACTTT. Its protein is CASSNYGRDTPLHF.

The chain is built from TRBV2 and TRBJ2-7; TRBD2 aligns across 14 bases. V shed 3 bases, J shed 6 bases, and the junction held 7 bases outside the gene matches. This CDR3 is 16 amino acids long. The germline V gene encodes CDR1 SNHLY and CDR2 FYNNEI. CDR3 sequence: CASSDPGTSGGVEQYF. The CDR3 DNA reads TGTGCCAGCAGTGACCCCGGGACTAGCGGGGGAGTCGAGCAGTACTTC.

This clone was seen more than once but under ten times. At the DNA level, this CDR3 is encoded by other sequences in the same sample as well. This chain joins TRBV13 and TRBJ2-7; possible D gene TRBD1, 5 bases. CDR1 is PRHDT, CDR2 FYEKMQ, per germline (reference sequence). The CDR3 is made up of 13 amino acids. The germline V and J ends were trimmed by 0 bases and 4 bases, with 7 bases remaining between them. The CDR3: CASSLGQGYEQYF. In DNA, the CDR3 is TGTGCCAGCAGCTTAGGTCAGGGTTACGAGCAGTACTTC.

This clone was recorded only once. The chain is built from TRBV7-9 and TRBJ2-3; perhaps TRBD2 as D (5 bases). Germline values: CDR1 SEHNR, CDR2 FQNEAQ (reference sequence). CDR3 length: 13 residues. V lost 5 bases to trimming and J lost 2 bases, with 8 bases between them. The CDR3 sequence is CASSRTVTDTQYF. The CDR3 DNA sequence: TGTGCCAGCAGCCGGACTGTCACAGATACGCAGTATTTT.

The chain uses TRBV7-6 and TRBJ2-1, with D possibly being TRBD2 (6 bases). The V end was cut by 2 bases, the J end by 5 bases, with 22 bases between. Germline V gene sequence: CDR1 SGHVS, CDR2 FNYEAQ. The CDR3 runs 18 residues. The CDR3 DNA sequence: TGTGCCAGCAGCTTATTCCCCTCCGCTAGCGCCCTACACAATGAGCAGTTCTTC. The encoded protein is CASSLFPSASALHNEQFF.

This clone was picked up one time. The gene calls are TRBV29-1 and TRBJ1-1, with D perhaps TRBD1 (6 bases). The CDR3 has 14 amino acids. Per germline, CDR1 SQVTM and CDR2 ANQGSEA. The V and J ends lost 3 bases and 4 bases respectively, with 15 bases between them. This CDR3 is CSVDPTGMGTEAFF. The CDR3 DNA sequence: TGCAGCGTTGATCCCACAGGGATGGGCACTGAAGCTTTCTTT.

The rearrangement joins TRBV2 to TRBJ2-7; D is ambiguous. This CDR3 has 13 residues. The ends were cut back, 7 bases at V and 0 bases at J, with 10 bases in the middle. The germline gives CDR1 SNHLY, CDR2 FYNNEI. In nucleotides, the CDR3 is TGTGCCAGCAAATCCTGGAGCTCCTACGAGCAGTACTTC. Encoded protein: CASKSWSSYEQYF.

The CDR3 DNA sequence: TGTGCCAGCAGTTTATACGGGACGAGGGGGATTCAGTACTTC. Its protein product is CASSLYGTRGIQYF. The V call is TRBV28, the J call TRBJ2-4; possibly TRBD1 for D (6 bases). Trimming left V 1 base short and J 10 bases short, with 14 bases between. The CDR3 extends over 14 amino acids. Germline CDR1 and CDR2: MDHEN and SYDVKM.

The chain has TRBV14 and TRBJ2-3; D is unclear. In germline, CDR1 is SGHDN, CDR2 FVKESK. V gave up 2 bases and J gave up 8 bases, with 5 bases separating them. The CDR3 contains 11 residues. The CDR3 here is CASSQLGTQYF. CDR3 nucleotide sequence: TGTGCCAGCAGCCAACTCGGTACGCAGTATTTT.

The chain combines TRBV18 with TRBJ1-4; tentatively, D is TRBD1 (5 bases). The CDR3 contains 15 residues. The germline gives CDR1 KGHSH, CDR2 LQKENI. The ends were cut back, 3 bases at V and 4 bases at J, with 12 bases in the middle. CDR3 DNA: TGTGCCAGCTCACCCCAGGGCGGCGATAATGAAAAACTGTTTTTT. It encodes CASSPQGGDNEKLFF.

The chain employs TRBV5-1 and TRBJ2-7; possibly TRBD1 for D (6 bases). V was trimmed by 7 bases and J by 4 bases, leaving 21 bases between them. Germline CDR1 reads SGHRS; CDR2 reads YFSETQ. This CDR3 is built from 15 residues. CDR3 amino acids: CASGRQASSPYEQYF. CDR3 sequence (DNA): TGCGCCAGCGGACGACAGGCGAGCTCTCCGTACGAGCAGTACTTC. Full variable domain (remainder filled in from reference TRBV5-1 and TRBJ2-7): KAGVTQTPRYLIKTRGQQVTLSCSPISGHRSVSWYQQTPGQGLQFLFEYFSETQRNKGNFPGRFSGRQFSNSRSEMNVSTLELGDSALYLCASGRQASSPYEQYFGPGTRLTVT.

This clone was observed a few times. The rearrangement uses TRBV4-2 and TRBJ1-2; no firm D call. Germline assignment: CDR1 LGHNA and CDR2 YNFKEQ. Trimming shortened V by 4 bases and J by 4 bases, and 13 bases separated the two germline ends. The CDR3 length is 14 residues. The CDR3 nucleotides are TGTGCCAGCAGCCTCGAACAAATTCCCTATGGCTACACCTTC. This sequence encodes CASSLEQIPYGYTF.

The chain links TRBV27 to TRBJ2-7; 9 nucleotides line up with TRBD1. Trimming at V came to 2 bases and at J to 3 bases, leaving 2 bases not matched to a gene. The CDR3 totals 14 residues. CDR1 and CDR2 (germline): MNHEY, SMNVEV (reference sequence). The CDR3, as DNA: TGTGCCAGCAGTTTAACAGGGGGCGTCTACGAGCAGTACTTC. Translating it yields CASSLTGGVYEQYF.

The chain links TRBV29-1 to TRBJ1-2; 9 nucleotides line up with TRBD1. V lost 7 bases and J lost 4; bases outside the gene matches: 13. The CDR3 consists of 15 residues. Germline loops: CDR1 SQVTM, CDR2 ANQGSEA. The CDR3 bases are TGCAGCGCCGCACAGGGACAGGGAAAATTCTATGGCTACACCTTC. It is translated as CSAAQGQGKFYGYTF.

This clone was detected a few times. V is TRBV5-1 and J is TRBJ2-2; TRBD2 matches at 7 bases. The CDR3 sequence is 16 residues long. J lost 4 bases, V lost 1 base, and 7 bases had no gene match. Germline CDR1 and CDR2: SGHRS and YFSETQ. The CDR3 DNA sequence: TGCGCCAGCAGCTTGTTGGCGGGAGTAGGCACCGGGGAGCTGTTTTTT. Its protein product is CASSLLAGVGTGELFF. The entire variable domain, with the rest obtained from reference TRBV5-1 and TRBJ2-2, is as follows: KAGVTQTPRYLIKTRGQQVTLSCSPISGHRSVSWYQQTPGQGLQFLFEYFSETQRNKGNFPGRFSGRQFSNSRSEMNVSTLELGDSALYLCASSLLAGVGTGELFFGEGSRLTVL.

This chain connects TRBV5-4 to TRBJ2-7, with D perhaps matching TRBD2 (5 bases). The germline CDR1 and CDR2 sequences are SGHNT and YYREEE (reference sequence). The CDR3 is made up of 13 amino acids. Trimming took off 1 base at V and 2 bases at J, with 7 bases between the two ends. CDR3 sequence (DNA): TGTGCCAGCAGCTTGAGCGGTACCTACGAGCAGTACTTC. Translated, it gives CASSLSGTYEQYF.

The V and J genes are TRBV6-5 and TRBJ1-3, with TRBD1 as a possible D gene (5 bases). Germline values: CDR1 MNHEY, CDR2 SVGAGI. The germline V and J ends were trimmed by 2 bases and 0 bases, with 8 bases remaining between them. The CDR3 covers 15 residues. The CDR3 loop reads CASSYQGYSGNTIYF. The CDR3 nucleotides read TGTGCCAGCAGTTACCAGGGATACTCTGGAAACACCATATATTTT.

This clone has a handful of counts. The CDR3 coding sequence is TGTGCCAGCAGCTTAAATTGGGGTGGGAGTTCTGGAAACACCATATATTTT. Residues: CASSLNWGGSSGNTIYF. The chain is built from TRBV7-8 and TRBJ1-3; no reliable D call. The V end was cut by 2 bases, the J end by 1 base, with 15 bases between. Germline V gene sequence: CDR1 SGHVS, CDR2 FQNEAQ. The CDR3 totals 17 residues.

The chain carries TRBV7-9 and TRBJ2-7; TRBD1 aligns across 7 bases. The V segment lost 5 bases and the J segment 4 bases; nucleotides outside the gene matches: 8. The CDR3 totals 14 residues. Germline lookup yields CDR1 SEHNR and CDR2 FQNEAQ (reference sequence). The CDR3 DNA reads as TGTGCCAGCAGCAAGACCGGGACAGAATACGAGCAGTACTTC. Translated: CASSKTGTEYEQYF.

The V and J genes are TRBV5-1 and TRBJ2-5; a weak D match, TRBD1 (5 bases). CDR3 length: 15 amino acids. V lost 6 bases, J lost 4 bases, and 19 bases lay in between. Germline V gene sequence: CDR1 SGHRS, CDR2 YFSETQ. The CDR3 is CASTRATDPGETQYF. CDR3 DNA sequence: TGCGCCAGCACCAGAGCGACAGATCCGGGAGAGACCCAGTACTTC.

This rearrangement joins TRBV12-2 to TRBJ2-6; the D segment call TRBD2 is taken from the table without a DNA check. TRBV12-2 is classified as a pseudogene. The CDR3 totals 20 residues. The CDR3 bases are TGTGCAAGTCGCAACTGCAGAACCGGGAGCGAGGAAGCTGGGGCCAACGTCCTGACTTTC. The encoded protein is CASRNCRTGSEEAGANVLTF.

The chain couples TRBV27 to TRBJ2-7, with D perhaps TRBD1 (5 bases). CDR3 length equals 12 residues. Germline V gene data show CDR1 as MNHEY and CDR2 as SMNVEV (reference sequence). V was pared by 3 bases and J by 9 bases, with 12 bases between. CDR3 sequence reads: CASSLPGPTQYF. CDR3 DNA: TGTGCCAGCAGTTTGCCAGGGCCGACGCAGTACTTC.

The chain combines TRBV24-1 with TRBJ2-1, with 9 nucleotides matching TRBD1. The V segment lost 6 bases and the J segment 6 bases; nucleotides outside the gene matches: 11. The CDR3 runs 16 residues. Germline loops: CDR1 KGHDR, CDR2 SFDVKD. This chain's CDR3 is CATSLSGTGKFNEQFF. In DNA, the CDR3 is TGTGCCACCAGTTTGTCCGGGACAGGGAAGTTCAATGAGCAGTTCTTC.

J is TRBJ2-1 and V is TRBV11-2, with D possibly TRBD2 on 7 matching bases. From germline, CDR1 is SGHAT and CDR2 FQNNGV. The CDR3 is made up of 17 amino acids. V dropped 7 bases and J dropped 2 bases, with 21 bases sitting between them. The CDR3 sequence is CASTLRGGRTTYNEQFF. The CDR3 coding sequence is TGTGCCAGCACCCTGAGGGGGGGAAGGACCACCTACAATGAGCAGTTCTTC.

V and J are TRBV13 and TRBJ2-3, with D uncertain. Germline CDR1 reads PRHDT; CDR2 reads FYEKMQ (reference sequence). V was cut by 5 bases and J by 9 bases, with 12 bases left in between. CDR3 size: 12 residues. CDR3 residues: CASSREIGTQYF. CDR3 bases: TGTGCCAGCAGCCGAGAGATCGGGACGCAGTATTTT.

This sequence joins TRBV2 and TRBJ1-5; the D gene is possibly TRBD1 (5 bases). CDR1 is SNHLY, CDR2 FYNNEI, per germline. Trimming took off 10 bases at V and 4 bases at J, with 17 bases between the two ends. CDR3 length equals 14 residues. In nucleotides, the CDR3 is TGTGCCACGTCGGGACTCAATACGAATCAGCCCCAGCATTTT. Protein sequence: CATSGLNTNQPQHF.

This clone was observed a single time. This chain uses TRBV6-5 with TRBJ2-7; tentatively, D is TRBD2 (6 bases). Trimming stripped 4 bases from V and 0 bases from J, with 16 bases between. This CDR3 spans 16 amino acids. Germline V lookup: CDR1 MNHEY, CDR2 SVGAGI. The CDR3 region has the DNA TGTGCCAGCAGTTCCTTAGGAGCGGGTAACTCCTACGAGCAGTACTTC. Protein: CASSSLGAGNSYEQYF.

The CDR3 sequence: CASSQTLGLAGGPEQFF. For the CDR3, the DNA is TGTGCCAGCAGCCAGACCCTGGGGCTAGCGGGAGGGCCTGAGCAGTTCTTC. The rearrangement uses TRBV7-9 and TRBJ2-1; TRBD2 aligns across 12 bases. Germline values: CDR1 SEHNR, CDR2 FQNEAQ (reference sequence). V trimming: 5 bases; J trimming: 9 bases; junction bases outside the gene matches: 14. This CDR3 comprises 17 residues.

The V and J genes are TRBV4-1 and TRBJ1-2; the D is unclear. CDR1 and CDR2 (germline): MGHRA, YSYEKL. The CDR3 totals 15 residues. Trimming left V 0 bases short and J 4 bases short, with 12 bases between. CDR3 protein: CASSQDETGTYGYTF. For the CDR3, the DNA is TGCGCCAGCAGCCAAGATGAGACTGGAACCTATGGCTACACCTTC.